This T cell receptor beta chain was captured in a study of blood T cell repertoires in COVID-19. The CDR3 loop spans 14 amino acids. CDR1 and CDR2 (germline): LGHDT, YNNKEL (reference sequence). About this clone: Compared with germline, one end of the junction differs, possibly owing to a read error.

Profiled with immunoSEQ multiplex PCR; TCRdb holds only in-frame clones, not every one. The sample includes 95,000 to 150,000 clones, under 90% of them seen just once. The sequence came from a woman aged 65 to 85 with acute or convalescent COVID-19. V gene TRBV3-1 (or the pseudogene TRBV3-2) combines with J gene TRBJ1-2; D ambiguous. The sequenced sample consisted of peripheral blood. CDR3 sequence reads: CASSQAGRSYGYTF. DNA for the CDR3: TGTGCCAGCAGTCAAGCCGGTAGATCCTATGGCTACACCTTC.